The clone carrying this T cell receptor beta chain was picked up many times. Antigen specificity is unknown. The sample is drawn from a study of breast tumors, draining lymph nodes, adjacent tissues. Via MiXCR, TCRdb re-called the multiplex PCR reads, giving one row per CDR3 protein. In the table there are about 180,000 distinct CDR3 sequences, about 34% of which are singletons. Axillary draining lymph nodes of breast cancer patients supplied the node samples. Per the germline V gene, CDR1 is SGDLS and CDR2 is YYNGEE. V was cut by 4 bases and J by 4 bases, with 12 bases left in between. This CDR3 has 13 residues. Overall study findings and caveats: Most tumor T cells seemingly derive from lymph node, then expand in tumor. Tumor and nontumor repertoires were significantly more similar in luminal-like than in basal-like breast cancer. Tumor repertoires ranked between lymph nodes and nontumor tissue in diversity, with V and J gene preferences. Data only fit, rather than demonstrated, lymph node origin of most tumor T cells.

The V and J genes are TRBV9 and TRBJ2-7; D is unresolved. The receptor's source is a female donor with breast cancer. Some clones in this sample may be carry-over from other donors' samples. Material for sequencing was axillary lymph node tissue. CDR3 nucleotides: TGTGCCAGCAGCCCAACGAACATTTACGAGCAGTACTTC. Protein sequence: CASSPTNIYEQYF.